Detailed here is one T cell receptor beta chain. Antigen unknown. This specimen belongs to a study of OX40 agonist ivuxolimab in advanced cancers. The overall study: Hepatocellular carcinoma, melanoma, renal cell or head and neck cancer occurred in dose-escalation patients. Of the participants, around 43% had some prior anti-PD-1, anti-PD-L1 or anti-CTLA-4 therapy, which was allowed. From roughly 23 to 90 years was the age range, with a mean of around 60 years, and 70% to 85% were male.

The CDR3 contains 16 residues. J gave up 0 bases and V 4 bases, and 10 bases lay outside the gene matches. Germline CDR1 reads SGHNT; CDR2 reads YYREEE (reference sequence). Data came from immunoSEQ multiplex PCR; TCRdb stores just in-frame clones and leaves some out. Of around 50,000 clones detected, about 85% appear once; the ten largest clones hold about a fifth. Study-wide points: With doses of 0.1 to 3.0 mg/kg, CD4+ and CD8+ blood T cells had undergone clonal expansion by week 6.

The specimen comprised CD4+ or CD8+ T cells sorted from blood, sampled in a trial of the OX40 agonist ivuxolimab. This sequence originates from an adult with an advanced solid tumor such as melanoma, head and neck, liver or kidney cancer. V and J are TRBV5-4 and TRBJ2-7; 7 nucleotides align to TRBD1. The DNA of the CDR3 is TGTGCCAGCAGCCCCCCGGGTGGGGACAGCTCCTACGAGCAGTACTTC. Translating gives CASSPPGGDSSYEQYF.